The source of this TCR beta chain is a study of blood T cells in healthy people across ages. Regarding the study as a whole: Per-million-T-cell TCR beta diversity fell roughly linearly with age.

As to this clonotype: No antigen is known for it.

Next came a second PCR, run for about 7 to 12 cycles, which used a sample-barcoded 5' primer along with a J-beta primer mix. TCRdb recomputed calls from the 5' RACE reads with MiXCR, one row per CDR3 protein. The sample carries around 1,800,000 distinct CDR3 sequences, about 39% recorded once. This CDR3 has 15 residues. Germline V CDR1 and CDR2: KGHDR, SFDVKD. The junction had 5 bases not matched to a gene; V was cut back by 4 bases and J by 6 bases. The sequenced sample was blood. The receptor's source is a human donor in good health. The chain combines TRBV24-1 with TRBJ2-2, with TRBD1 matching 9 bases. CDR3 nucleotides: TGTGCCACCAGTGAGGGACAGGGACGGCCCGGGGAGCTGTTTTTT. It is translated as CATSEGQGRPGELFF.